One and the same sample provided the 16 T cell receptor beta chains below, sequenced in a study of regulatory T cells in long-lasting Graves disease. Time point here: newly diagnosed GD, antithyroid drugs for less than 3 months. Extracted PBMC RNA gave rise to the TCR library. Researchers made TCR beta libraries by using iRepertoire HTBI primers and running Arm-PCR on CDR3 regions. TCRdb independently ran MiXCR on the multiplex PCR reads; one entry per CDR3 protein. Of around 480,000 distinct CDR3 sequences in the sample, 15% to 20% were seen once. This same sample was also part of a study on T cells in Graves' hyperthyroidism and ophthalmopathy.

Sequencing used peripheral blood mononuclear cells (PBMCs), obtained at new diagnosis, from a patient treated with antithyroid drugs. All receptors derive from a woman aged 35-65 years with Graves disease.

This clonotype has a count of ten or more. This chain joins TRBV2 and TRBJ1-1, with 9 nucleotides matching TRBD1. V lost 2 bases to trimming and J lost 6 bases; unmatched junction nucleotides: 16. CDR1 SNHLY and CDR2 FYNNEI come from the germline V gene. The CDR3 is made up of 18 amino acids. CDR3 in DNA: TGTGCCAGCAGTGAATCGTTAATCCGGGACAGGGTTGTCCCTGAAGCTTTCTTT. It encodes CASSESLIRDRVVPEAFF.

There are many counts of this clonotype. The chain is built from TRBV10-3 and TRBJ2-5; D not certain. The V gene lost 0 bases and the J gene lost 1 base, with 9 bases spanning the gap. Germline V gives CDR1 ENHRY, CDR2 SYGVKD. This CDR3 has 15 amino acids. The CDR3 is CAISESIGLQETQYF. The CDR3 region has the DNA TGTGCCATCAGTGAGTCGATTGGTCTCCAAGAGACCCAGTACTTC.

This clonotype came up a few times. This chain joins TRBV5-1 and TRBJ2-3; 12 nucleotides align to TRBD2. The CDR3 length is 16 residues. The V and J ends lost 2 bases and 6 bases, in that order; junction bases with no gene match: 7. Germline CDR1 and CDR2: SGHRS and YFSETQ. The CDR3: CASSFRLAGEYDTQYF. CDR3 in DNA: TGCGCCAGCAGCTTCCGACTAGCGGGGGAATACGATACGCAGTATTTT. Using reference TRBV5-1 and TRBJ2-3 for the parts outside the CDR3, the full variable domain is KAGVTQTPRYLIKTRGQQVTLSCSPISGHRSVSWYQQTPGQGLQFLFEYFSETQRNKGNFPGRFSGRQFSNSRSEMNVSTLELGDSALYLCASSFRLAGEYDTQYFGPGTRLTVL.

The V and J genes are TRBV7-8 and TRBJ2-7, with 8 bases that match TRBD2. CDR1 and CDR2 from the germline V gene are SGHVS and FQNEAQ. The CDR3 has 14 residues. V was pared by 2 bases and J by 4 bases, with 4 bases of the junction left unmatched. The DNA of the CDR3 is TGTGCCAGCAGCTTATCGGGGGGGATATACGAGCAGTACTTC. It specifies CASSLSGGIYEQYF.

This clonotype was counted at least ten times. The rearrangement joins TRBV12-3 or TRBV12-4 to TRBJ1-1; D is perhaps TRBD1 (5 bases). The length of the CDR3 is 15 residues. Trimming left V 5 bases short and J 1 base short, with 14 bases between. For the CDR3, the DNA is TGTGCCAGCAGTGCACCGGGACGGGGGAACACTGAAGCTTTCTTT. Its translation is CASSAPGRGNTEAFF.

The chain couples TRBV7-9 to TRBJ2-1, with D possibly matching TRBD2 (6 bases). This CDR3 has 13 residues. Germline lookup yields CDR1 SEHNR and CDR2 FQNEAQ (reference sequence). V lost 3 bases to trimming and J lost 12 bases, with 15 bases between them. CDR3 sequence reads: CASSFDLYSGQFF. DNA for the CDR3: TGTGCCAGCAGCTTCGACTTATATAGCGGGCAGTTCTTC.

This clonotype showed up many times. CDR3 coding DNA: TGTGCCAGCAGTTTGGTGGGGCTTCTCTACGAGCAGTACTTC. Translated: CASSLVGLLYEQYF. This chain uses TRBV12-3 or TRBV12-4 with TRBJ2-7, with a tentative D call TRBD1 (5 bases). The CDR3 is 14 amino acids. Trimming cost V 3 bases and J 3 bases, with 12 bases left between them.

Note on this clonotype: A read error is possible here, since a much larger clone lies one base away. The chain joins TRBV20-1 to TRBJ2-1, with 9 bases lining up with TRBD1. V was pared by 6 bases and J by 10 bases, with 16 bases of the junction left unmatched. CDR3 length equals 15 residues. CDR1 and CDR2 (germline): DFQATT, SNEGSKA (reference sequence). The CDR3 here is CSALRQDRGYYEQFF. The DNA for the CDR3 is TGCAGTGCCTTAAGACAGGACAGGGGCTACTACGAGCAGTTCTTC.

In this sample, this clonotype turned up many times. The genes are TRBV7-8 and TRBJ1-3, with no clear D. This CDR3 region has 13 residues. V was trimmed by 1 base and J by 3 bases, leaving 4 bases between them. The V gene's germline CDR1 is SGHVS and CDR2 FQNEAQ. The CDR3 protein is CASSLGGGNTIYF. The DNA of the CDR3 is TGTGCCAGCAGCTTAGGGGGTGGAAACACCATATATTTT.

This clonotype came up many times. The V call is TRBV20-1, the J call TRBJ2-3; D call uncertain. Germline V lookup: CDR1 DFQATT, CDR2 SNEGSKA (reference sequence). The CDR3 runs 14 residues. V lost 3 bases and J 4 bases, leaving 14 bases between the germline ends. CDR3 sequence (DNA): TGCAGTGCTAGTGAGTTCTCTGTAGCAGATACGCAGTATTTT. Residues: CSASEFSVADTQYF.

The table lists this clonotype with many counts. DNA of the CDR3: TGCAGTGCTGAAGGCCAGAGAATCGAGCAGTACTTC. Its translation: CSAEGQRIEQYF. The gene calls are TRBV20-1 and TRBJ2-7; no clear D gene. V was cut by 5 bases and J by 6 bases, with 14 bases left in between. Germline CDR1 DFQATT, CDR2 SNEGSKA (reference sequence). CDR3 length: 12 residues.

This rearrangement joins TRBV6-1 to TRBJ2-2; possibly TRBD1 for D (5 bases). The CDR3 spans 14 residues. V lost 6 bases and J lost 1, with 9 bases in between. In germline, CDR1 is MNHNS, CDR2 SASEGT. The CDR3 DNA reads TGTGCCAGCAGGCCTACAGGGAACACCGGGGAGCTGTTTTTT. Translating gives CASRPTGNTGELFF.

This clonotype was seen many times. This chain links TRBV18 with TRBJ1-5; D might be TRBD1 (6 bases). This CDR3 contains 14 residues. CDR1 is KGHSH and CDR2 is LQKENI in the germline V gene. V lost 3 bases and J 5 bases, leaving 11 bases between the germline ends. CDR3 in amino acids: CASSPLEGDQPQHF. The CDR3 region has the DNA TGTGCCAGCTCACCCCTCGAGGGGGATCAGCCCCAGCATTTT.

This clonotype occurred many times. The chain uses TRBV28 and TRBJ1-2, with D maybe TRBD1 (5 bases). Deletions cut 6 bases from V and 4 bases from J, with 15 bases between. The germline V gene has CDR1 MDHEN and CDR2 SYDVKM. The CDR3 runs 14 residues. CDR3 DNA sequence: TGTGCCAGCAGGCAGGGCTATGACTCCTATGGCTACACCTTC. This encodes CASRQGYDSYGYTF.

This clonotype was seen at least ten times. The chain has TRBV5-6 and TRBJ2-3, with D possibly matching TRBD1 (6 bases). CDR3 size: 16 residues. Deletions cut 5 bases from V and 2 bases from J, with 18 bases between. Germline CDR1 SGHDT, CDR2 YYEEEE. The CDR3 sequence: CASSSFGQLLTDTQYF. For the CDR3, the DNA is TGTGCCAGCAGTTCATTTGGACAGCTCCTCACAGATACGCAGTATTTT.

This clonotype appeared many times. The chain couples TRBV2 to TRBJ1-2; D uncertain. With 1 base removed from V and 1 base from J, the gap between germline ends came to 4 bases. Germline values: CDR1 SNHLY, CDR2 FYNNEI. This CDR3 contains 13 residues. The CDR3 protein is CASSEGVNYGYTF. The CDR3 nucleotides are TGTGCCAGCAGTGAAGGGGTTAACTATGGCTACACCTTC.